The T cell receptor (beta chain) described here comes from a study of T cells in Graves' hyperthyroidism and ophthalmopathy. Regions amplified from RNA transcripts were the TCR beta CDR3 regions. First-round RT-PCR targeting the TCR CDR3 was performed with the HTBI primer set. Each CDR3 protein gets one entry after TCRdb re-called the multiplex PCR reads with MiXCR. Among 300,000 to 450,000 distinct CDR3 sequences, 15% to 20% were seen once, and the ten largest hold around 40%. Trimming pared 7 bases from V and 0 bases from J, leaving 9 bases between. The CDR3 sequence is 13 residues long. Per germline, CDR1 DFQATT and CDR2 SNEGSKA (reference sequence).

The chain uses TRBV20-1 and TRBJ1-4; D is ambiguous. Material for sequencing was blood. The sequence was obtained from a man between 18 and 35 years old with Graves' ophthalmopathy. CDR3 bases: TGCAGTGTAATAAGGTCAACTAATGAAAAACTGTTTTTT. Encoded protein: CSVIRSTNEKLFF.